The next 26 T cell receptor beta chains were all read from a single sample in a study of response to subunit inactivated influenza vaccine. TCRdb independently ran MiXCR on the RT-PCR reads; one entry per CDR3 protein. The table lists roughly 500,000 distinct CDR3 sequences, over 25% of them singletons. The sequenced sample was CD4+ T cells sorted from PBMCs, obtained less than 6 days after vaccination. Every receptor here comes from a man in his forties or fifties who received an inactivated influenza vaccine.

This clonotype was counted only a few times. The rearrangement joins TRBV10-3 to TRBJ2-3; 9 bases are shared with TRBD2. Germline loops: CDR1 ENHRY, CDR2 SYGVKD. The CDR3 totals 15 residues. With V trimmed by 3 bases and J by 2 bases, 3 bases remained unmatched. Here the CDR3 DNA reads TGTGCCATCAGTGACGGCGGGGGGGACACAGATACGCAGTATTTT. Translated, it gives CAISDGGGDTDTQYF.

The rearrangement joins TRBV20-1 to TRBJ2-3; D might be TRBD1 (5 bases). Germline values: CDR1 DFQATT, CDR2 SNEGSKA (reference sequence). Trimming removed 4 bases at V and 2 bases at J, with 13 bases between. The CDR3 has 14 residues. The CDR3 DNA is TGCAGTGCTATCGACAGACGGATCACAGATACGCAGTATTTT. The encoded protein is CSAIDRRITDTQYF.

This clonotype turned up a few times. The V gene is TRBV4-1, the J gene TRBJ1-4, with D hard to call. The CDR3 consists of 19 residues. V lost 0 bases to trimming and J lost 0 bases, with 17 bases between them. In germline, CDR1 is MGHRA, CDR2 YSYEKL. CDR3 in DNA: TGCGCCAGCAGCCAAGATAGGGAAGGAGGGTTTGCAACTAATGAAAAACTGTTTTTT. It encodes CASSQDREGGFATNEKLFF.

This clonotype has a handful of counts. V gene TRBV5-1 combines with J gene TRBJ2-3; maybe TRBD2 (6 bases). V lost 4 bases to trimming and J lost 0 bases, with 12 bases between them. From germline, CDR1 is SGHRS and CDR2 YFSETQ. The CDR3 is 15 residues long. The CDR3 here is CASSRRELSTDTQYF. The CDR3 nucleotides are TGCGCCAGCAGCCGACGGGAGCTTAGCACAGATACGCAGTATTTT.

This clonotype was counted a few times. The chain combines TRBV12-3 or TRBV12-4 with TRBJ1-2; TRBD1 matches 11 bases. J was trimmed by 4 bases and V by 5 bases; bases with no gene match: 9. The CDR3 has 16 residues. The CDR3 loop is CASSPPPGQGAYGYTF. In nucleotides, the CDR3 is TGTGCCAGCAGTCCCCCCCCCGGACAGGGGGCCTATGGCTACACCTTC.

The rearrangement links TRBV7-2 to TRBJ2-5, with D possibly being TRBD1 (6 bases). Germline V CDR1 and CDR2: SGHTA, FQGNSA. The germline V and J ends were trimmed by 5 bases and 2 bases, with 15 bases remaining between them. There are 15 residues in the CDR3. Here the CDR3 reads CASSQWGQPQETQYF. The CDR3 DNA follows: TGTGCCAGCAGCCAGTGGGGACAACCGCAAGAGACCCAGTACTTC.

This clonotype was seen more than once but under ten times. This rearrangement joins TRBV27 to TRBJ2-3; possibly TRBD2 for D (5 bases). Trimming removed 8 bases from V and 2 bases from J, with 11 bases in between. CDR3 length: 13 amino acids. Germline V gene lookup returns CDR1 MNHEY and CDR2 SMNVEV (reference sequence). CDR3 amino acids: CASRGINTDTQYF. The CDR3 region has the DNA TGTGCCAGCCGGGGAATAAACACAGATACGCAGTATTTT.

This chain uses TRBV20-1 with TRBJ2-3; no firm D call. The CDR3 totals 11 residues. In germline, CDR1 is DFQATT, CDR2 SNEGSKA (reference sequence). Trimming took off 5 bases at V and 6 bases at J, with 9 bases between the two ends. The CDR3 region is CSADRPDTQYF. The CDR3 bases are TGCAGTGCTGACCGACCCGATACGCAGTATTTT.

The gene calls are TRBV29-1 and TRBJ2-7; D unclear. Germline V CDR1 and CDR2: SQVTM, ANQGSEA. The length of the CDR3 is 14 residues. The V end was cut by 4 bases, the J end by 2 bases, with 15 bases between. The CDR3 DNA follows: TGCAGCGTTGCAAACTGGGTACGACCCTACGAGCAGTACTTC. It codes for CSVANWVRPYEQYF.

The chain employs TRBV5-1 and TRBJ2-3; the match to TRBD2 covers 13 bases. This CDR3 is 16 amino acids long. The V gene end was trimmed by 4 bases and the J gene end by 2 bases; junction bases not matched to a gene: 4. Per the germline V gene, CDR1 is SGHRS and CDR2 is YFSETQ. CDR3 DNA: TGCGCCAGCAGCGCTGGACTAGCGGGGGTCACAGATACGCAGTATTTT. Its protein product is CASSAGLAGVTDTQYF.

The chain links TRBV7-8 to TRBJ2-2; no clear D gene. This CDR3 has 15 residues. From germline, CDR1 is SGHVS and CDR2 FQNEAQ. Trimming stripped 2 bases from V and 1 base from J, with 8 bases between. The CDR3 DNA sequence: TGTGCCAGCAGCTTATTATTGGGGAACACCGGGGAGCTGTTTTTT. Translated, it gives CASSLLLGNTGELFF.

This clonotype turned up a few times. The chain joins TRBV29-1 to TRBJ2-7; D gene ambiguous. The length of the CDR3 is 12 residues. Germline CDR1 reads SQVTM; CDR2 reads ANQGSEA. V was trimmed by 4 bases and J by 6 bases, leaving 13 bases between them. The CDR3 is CSVGEPTGEQYF. The CDR3 DNA reads as TGCAGCGTTGGAGAGCCGACGGGCGAGCAGTACTTC.

Notes on this clonotype: The junction does not match germline at one end; this may be a read error. The genes are TRBV6-2 or TRBV6-3 and TRBJ2-7, with D possibly TRBD1 on 6 matching bases. CDR3 length: 14 amino acids. The germline gives CDR1 MNHEY, CDR2 SVGEGT. CDR3 nucleotides: TGTGCCAGCAGTGCTCCTAGGGGGTCGCGAGTTCCCGACTTC. It specifies CASSAPRGSRVPDF.

This clonotype was detected only a few times. The chain combines TRBV4-2 with TRBJ2-4; maybe TRBD1 (5 bases). The length of the CDR3 is 14 residues. V gave up 0 bases and J gave up 6 bases, with 9 bases separating them. Germline-derived CDR1 and CDR2 are LGHNA and YNFKEQ. The CDR3: CASSQDRQGNIQYF. CDR3 nucleotide sequence: TGTGCCAGCAGCCAAGATCGGCAGGGAAACATTCAGTACTTC.

This chain uses TRBV6-1 with TRBJ2-2; the D call may be TRBD1 or TRBD2 (5 bases each). Germline V gene lookup returns CDR1 MNHNS and CDR2 SASEGT. Trimming pared 6 bases from V and 7 bases from J, leaving 18 bases between. This CDR3 is built from 15 residues. The CDR3 region is CASRPTTGPGGELFF. In DNA form, the CDR3 reads TGTGCCAGCAGGCCTACCACGGGACCGGGCGGGGAGCTGTTTTTT.

This clonotype was counted a few times. The J gene is TRBJ2-7, the V gene TRBV20-1, with D tentatively TRBD2 (6 bases). The germline V gene has CDR1 DFQATT and CDR2 SNEGSKA (reference sequence). There are 13 residues in the CDR3. V lost 6 bases to trimming and J lost 4 bases, with 16 bases between them. The CDR3 spells CSARESPGYEQYF. The DNA for the CDR3 is TGCAGTGCCCGGGAGTCCCCGGGGTACGAGCAGTACTTC.

Here the CDR3 reads CAISEGQGGAFF. CDR3 in DNA: TGTGCCATCAGCGAGGGACAGGGAGGAGCTTTCTTT. The genes are TRBV10-3 and TRBJ1-1, with 9 bases identical to TRBD1. In germline, CDR1 is ENHRY, CDR2 SYGVKD. V lost 6 bases, J lost 10 bases, and 6 bases stayed unmatched. This CDR3 contains 12 residues.

This clonotype was counted at least ten times. CDR3 sequence: CASRGTVGNTIYF. CDR3 DNA sequence: TGTGCCAGCAGGGGGACGGTTGGAAACACCATATATTTT. The rearrangement joins TRBV6-1 to TRBJ1-3; a possible D gene is TRBD1 (5 bases). This CDR3 has 13 residues. Germline V gene sequence: CDR1 MNHNS, CDR2 SASEGT. V gave up 6 bases and J gave up 3 bases, with 9 bases separating them.

This clonotype showed up just a few times. V usage is TRBV11-2 and J usage is TRBJ2-1, with 8 bases that match TRBD1. This CDR3 spans 17 amino acids. Germline V lookup: CDR1 SGHAT, CDR2 FQNNGV. V shed 6 bases, J shed 0 bases, and the junction held 10 bases outside the gene matches. The DNA for the CDR3 is TGTGCCAGCAGTGACCTCAGGGGGCCGATCTCCTACAATGAGCAGTTCTTC. It codes for CASSDLRGPISYNEQFF.

The chain joins TRBV27 to TRBJ1-1, with 7 bases that match TRBD1. Germline CDR1 is MNHEY and CDR2 is SMNVEV (reference sequence). J lost 1 base, V lost 2 bases, and 4 bases had no gene match. This CDR3 is 15 amino acids long. This chain's CDR3 is CASSLRGQRNTEAFF. DNA for the CDR3: TGTGCCAGCAGTTTACGGGGACAGAGGAACACTGAAGCTTTCTTT.

The V and J genes are TRBV20-1 and TRBJ1-2; unclear D gene. Germline V gene lookup returns CDR1 DFQATT and CDR2 SNEGSKA (reference sequence). V was cut by 6 bases and J by 6 bases, with 14 bases left in between. This CDR3 contains 12 residues. Here the CDR3 reads CSATFQMDGYTF. As DNA, the CDR3 is TGCAGTGCGACGTTTCAGATGGATGGCTACACCTTC.

CDR3 in amino acids: CASSESEGVYEQYF. The CDR3 region has the DNA TGTGCCAGCAGTGAATCCGAGGGCGTCTACGAGCAGTACTTC. The genes are TRBV6-1 and TRBJ2-7; D may be TRBD2 (5 bases). This CDR3 is 14 amino acids long. Trimming took off 2 bases at V and 3 bases at J, with 11 bases between the two ends. The germline CDR1 and CDR2 sequences are MNHNS and SASEGT.

J is TRBJ1-1 and V is TRBV3-1; TRBD1 agrees at 7 bases. Germline CDR1 and CDR2: LGHDT and YNNKEL (reference sequence). Trimming cost V 6 bases and J 1 base; bases outside gene matches: 5. The CDR3 spans 14 residues. The CDR3 spells CASRYRGENTEAFF. DNA of the CDR3: TGTGCCAGCAGGTACAGGGGCGAGAACACTGAAGCTTTCTTT.

This clonotype was observed a handful of times. The CDR3 bases are TGTGCCAGCAGCCACTTTGGGAGAGAGACCCAGTACTTC. Residues: CASSHFGRETQYF. J is TRBJ2-5 and V is TRBV28, with TRBD2 as a possible D gene (5 bases). Trimming left V 6 bases short and J 4 bases short, with 12 bases between. CDR1 MDHEN and CDR2 SYDVKM come from the germline V gene. The CDR3 runs to 13 residues.

This clonotype has a handful of counts. The chain couples TRBV24-1 to TRBJ2-1, with 7 bases matching TRBD2. This CDR3 spans 15 amino acids. In germline, CDR1 is KGHDR, CDR2 SFDVKD. With V trimmed by 3 bases and J by 4 bases, 5 bases remained unmatched. The CDR3 sequence is CATSDSGTLYNEQFF. For the CDR3, the DNA is TGTGCCACCAGTGATAGCGGGACCCTGTACAATGAGCAGTTCTTC.

The V gene is TRBV20-1, the J gene TRBJ2-7; the D gene is possibly TRBD1 (5 bases). CDR1 and CDR2 (germline): DFQATT, SNEGSKA (reference sequence). The V end lost 5 bases, the J end lost 3 bases, and 20 bases lay between the germline ends. This CDR3 is built from 15 residues. The CDR3 is CSAPYALQGNYEQYF. The CDR3 nucleotides read TGCAGTGCTCCGTACGCCCTTCAGGGTAACTACGAGCAGTACTTC.